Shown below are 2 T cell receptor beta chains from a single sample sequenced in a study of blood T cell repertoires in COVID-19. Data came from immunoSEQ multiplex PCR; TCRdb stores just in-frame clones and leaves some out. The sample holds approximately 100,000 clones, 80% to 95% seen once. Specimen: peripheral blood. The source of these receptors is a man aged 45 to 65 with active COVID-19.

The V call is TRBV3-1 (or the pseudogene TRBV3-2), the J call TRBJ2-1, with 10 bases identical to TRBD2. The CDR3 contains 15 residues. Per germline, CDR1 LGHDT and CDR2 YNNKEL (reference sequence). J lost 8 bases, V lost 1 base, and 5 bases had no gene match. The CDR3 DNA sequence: TGTGCCAGCAGCCAAGGGCCTAGCGGGAGATATGAGCAGTTCTTC. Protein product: CASSQGPSGRYEQFF.

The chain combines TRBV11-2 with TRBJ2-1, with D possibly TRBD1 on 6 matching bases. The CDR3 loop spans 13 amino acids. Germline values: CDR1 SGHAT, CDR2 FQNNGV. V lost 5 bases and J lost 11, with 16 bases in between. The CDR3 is CASSPSTGTKQFF. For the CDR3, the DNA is TGTGCCAGCAGCCCAAGTACCGGGACAAAGCAGTTCTTC.